What follows are 6 T cell receptor beta chains derived from one specimen sequenced in a study of blood T cell repertoires in COVID-19. Clones were sequenced by immunoSEQ multiplex PCR, and TCRdb holds only the in-frame ones, with some missing. This repertoire shows 250,000 to 400,000 clones, about nine tenths found once; its top ten account for 1%. Sequencing was performed on peripheral blood. The origin of the receptors is a man between 45 and 60 years old with active or convalescent COVID-19.

This clone occurred once. The rearrangement joins TRBV7-2 to TRBJ1-5, with 9 bases lining up with TRBD1. From germline, CDR1 is SGHTA and CDR2 FQGNSA. CDR3 length equals 15 residues. J gave up 12 bases and V 6 bases, and 15 bases lay outside the gene matches. The DNA of the CDR3 is TGTGCCAGCAGTCCTCCGGGACAGGGTTCGTGGGGCCAGCATTTT. This translates into CASSPPGQGSWGQHF.

The rearrangement links TRBV5-1 to TRBJ1-2; the D gene is possibly TRBD1 (6 bases). This CDR3 comprises 13 residues. V was clipped by 4 bases and J by 7 bases, with 14 bases between them. In germline, CDR1 is SGHRS, CDR2 YFSETQ. In DNA, the CDR3 is TGCGCCAGCAGCCCTGACAGGCCGACTGGCTACACCTTC. Protein sequence: CASSPDRPTGYTF.

The chain joins TRBV5-6 to TRBJ1-5; a possible D gene is TRBD1 (6 bases). V shed 4 bases and J shed 7 bases, with 15 bases lying between them. The CDR3 loop spans 14 amino acids. Germline values: CDR1 SGHDT, CDR2 YYEEEE. The CDR3 sequence is CASSEQKTGQPQHF. CDR3 in DNA: TGTGCCAGCAGCGAGCAAAAAACAGGGCAGCCCCAGCATTTT.

V and J are TRBV28 and TRBJ2-5; 10 nucleotides align to TRBD2. Germline V gene sequence: CDR1 MDHEN, CDR2 SYDVKM. CDR3 size: 14 residues. The trim removed 3 bases at V and 3 bases at J, leaving 1 base unmatched. This chain's CDR3 is CASSLSGREETQYF. Here the CDR3 DNA reads TGTGCCAGCAGTTTGAGCGGGAGGGAAGAGACCCAGTACTTC.

This clone was detected once. This chain uses TRBV28 with TRBJ1-2; 8 nucleotides match TRBD1. From germline, CDR1 is MDHEN and CDR2 SYDVKM. CDR3 size: 13 residues. The V gene end was trimmed by 6 bases and the J gene end by 8 bases; junction bases not matched to a gene: 8. CDR3 loop: CASSPGQGSGYTF. Written as DNA, the CDR3 is TGTGCCAGCAGCCCCGGACAGGGAAGCGGCTACACCTTC.

The chain links TRBV5-6 to TRBJ1-1; D possibly corresponds to TRBD1 (5 bases). V was clipped by 1 base and J by 4 bases, with 11 bases between them. The germline V gene encodes CDR1 SGHDT and CDR2 YYEEEE. This CDR3 region has 14 residues. CDR3 amino acids: CASSLRGPGTEAFF. The CDR3 region has the DNA TGTGCCAGCAGCTTGAGGGGTCCGGGCACTGAAGCTTTCTTT.